These 19 T cell receptor beta chains came from one sample sequenced in a study of blood T cell repertoires in COVID-19. The protocol was immunoSEQ multiplex PCR, while the TCRdb copy is restricted to in-frame clones and leaves out a portion. The sample has about 400,000 clones, approximately 88% seen once; the top ten hold around 0.95%. Sequencing was performed on PBMCs or T cells enriched from blood (not recorded which). These receptors were obtained from a woman aged 25 to 39 with acute COVID-19.

The chain recombines TRBV10-3 with TRBJ2-7; D not certain. The CDR3 sequence is 13 residues long. Germline CDR1 is ENHRY and CDR2 is SYGVKD. V lost 6 bases and J 0 bases, leaving 9 bases between the germline ends. CDR3 nucleotides: TGTGCCATCAGGATGACGGGCTCCTACGAGCAGTACTTC. Protein sequence: CAIRMTGSYEQYF.

The chain carries TRBV5-1 and TRBJ1-2; D perhaps matches TRBD1 (6 bases). The V gene lost 0 bases and the J gene lost 8 bases, with 11 bases spanning the gap. Germline CDR1 is SGHRS and CDR2 is YFSETQ. The length of the CDR3 is 13 residues. The CDR3 DNA follows: TGCGCCAGCAGCTTGGAACAGGGTGAGGGCTACACCTTC. Protein product: CASSLEQGEGYTF.

This sequence joins TRBV30 and TRBJ2-2; TRBD2 might be the D (7 bases). The V gene lost 3 bases and the J gene lost 5 bases, with 13 bases spanning the gap. Germline V gives CDR1 GTSNPN, CDR2 SVGIG (reference sequence). This CDR3 has 14 residues. CDR3 in DNA: TGTGCCTGGAGAACCAAGGGGGGGACCGGGGAGCTGTTTTTT. Its protein is CAWRTKGGTGELFF.

The chain combines TRBV18 with TRBJ1-4; 7 positions agree with TRBD1. J was trimmed by 6 bases and V by 0 bases; bases with no gene match: 7. CDR3 size: 16 residues. Germline values: CDR1 KGHSH, CDR2 LQKENI. The CDR3, as DNA: TGTGCCAGCTCACCACCGGGATTCAGGGGGGATGAAAAACTGTTTTTT. Translation gives CASSPPGFRGDEKLFF. The whole variable domain, filled in from reference TRBV18 and TRBJ1-4, reads NAGVMQNPRHLVRRRGQEARLRCSPMKGHSHVYWYRQLPEEGLKFMVYLQKENIIDESGMPKERFSAEFPKEGPSILRIQQVVRGDSAAYFCASSPPGFRGDEKLFFGSGTQLSVL.

This chain connects TRBV2 to TRBJ2-1, with 11 bases fitting TRBD1. With V trimmed by 6 bases and J by 3 bases, 4 bases remained unmatched. The CDR3 has 15 residues. Germline V gene data show CDR1 as SNHLY and CDR2 as FYNNEI. CDR3 region: CASRGTGGSYNEQFF. In DNA, the CDR3 is TGTGCCAGCAGGGGGACAGGGGGAAGCTACAATGAGCAGTTCTTC.

This clone occurred once. The gene calls are TRBV24-1 and TRBJ2-4; weak D call: TRBD2 (5 bases). Between the trimmed V and J ends, which lost 3 bases and 2 bases, there was a span of 7 bases. The CDR3 covers 14 residues. The germline gives CDR1 KGHDR, CDR2 SFDVKD. The CDR3 region is CATSDSGSKNIQYF. The CDR3 DNA follows: TGTGCCACCAGTGATAGCGGTTCCAAAAACATTCAGTACTTC.

V and J are TRBV29-1 and TRBJ2-7; D is possibly TRBD1 (6 bases). Trimming cost V 4 bases and J 4 bases, with 11 bases left between them. Looked up from germline, CDR1 is SQVTM and CDR2 is ANQGSEA. The CDR3 covers 12 residues. CDR3 nucleotide sequence: TGCAGCGTTGTTTCACAGGGTTACGAGCAGTACTTC. Its translation is CSVVSQGYEQYF.

In this sample, this clone turned up once. The identical CDR3 is also encoded by other nucleotide sequences in the sample. The genes are TRBV5-1 and TRBJ1-1; 11 bases are a match to TRBD1. Per germline, CDR1 SGHRS and CDR2 YFSETQ. After removal of 3 bases from V and 2 bases from J, the junction contained 3 bases not matched to a gene. The CDR3 is 15 amino acids. CDR3 bases: TGCGCCAGCAGCTGGACAGGGGGCGGTAACACTGAAGCTTTCTTT. Translated, it gives CASSWTGGGNTEAFF.

The rearrangement uses TRBV19 and TRBJ1-1; unclear D gene. CDR1 is LNHDA, CDR2 SQIVND, per germline (reference sequence). V dropped 1 base and J dropped 1 base, with 7 bases sitting between them. This CDR3 has 14 residues. The chain's CDR3 is CASSIGFRNTEAFF. Written as DNA, the CDR3 is TGTGCCAGTAGTATAGGGTTTAGGAACACTGAAGCTTTCTTT.

This clone was found once. The chain has TRBV2 and TRBJ1-2, with D maybe TRBD1 (5 bases). Germline assignment: CDR1 SNHLY and CDR2 FYNNEI. There are 14 residues in the CDR3. Trimming stripped 4 bases from V and 1 base from J, with 10 bases between. The CDR3 nucleotides read TGTGCCAGCAGTGCGTCCAGGGATAACTATGGCTACACCTTC. Its translation: CASSASRDNYGYTF. The full variable domain, rest sourced from reference TRBV2 and TRBJ1-2, is EPEVTQTPSHQVTQMGQEVILRCVPISNHLYFYWYRQILGQKVEFLVSFYNNEISEKSEIFDDQFSVERPDGSNFTLKIRSTKLEDSAMYFCASSASRDNYGYTFGSGTRLTVV.

The chain recombines TRBV19 with TRBJ1-2; TRBD1 is a possible D gene (6 bases). The germline V gene encodes CDR1 LNHDA and CDR2 SQIVND (reference sequence). The V end lost 8 bases, the J end lost 8 bases, and 15 bases lay between the germline ends. This CDR3 is 12 amino acids long. The CDR3 nucleotides read TGTGCCAGTTCCGGGGACACCTGGGGCTACACCTTC. Translated: CASSGDTWGYTF.

The gene calls are TRBV19 and TRBJ1-2; 9 bases fit TRBD1. CDR3 length: 16 residues. J gave up 4 bases and V 1 base, and 7 bases lay outside the gene matches. CDR1 is LNHDA, CDR2 SQIVND, per germline (reference sequence). CDR3 in DNA: TGTGCCAGTAGTATAGGAGGACAGGGGCGGCTCTATGGCTACACCTTC. Encoded protein: CASSIGGQGRLYGYTF.

This sequence joins TRBV12-3 or TRBV12-4 and TRBJ1-1, with D possibly matching TRBD1 (5 bases). Trimming removed 6 bases at V and 5 bases at J, with 13 bases between. This CDR3 has 13 amino acids. The CDR3 coding sequence is TGTGCCAGCAGCAGCAGGGTAGGTACTGAAGCTTTCTTT. Its protein product is CASSSRVGTEAFF.

The rearrangement links TRBV27 to TRBJ1-1; possible D gene TRBD1, 5 bases. This CDR3 has 15 residues. Trimming cost V 5 bases and J 1 base, with 14 bases left between them. The germline gives CDR1 MNHEY, CDR2 SMNVEV (reference sequence). This CDR3 is CASSRLGQKNTEAFF. CDR3 nucleotide sequence: TGTGCCAGCAGTCGACTCGGACAAAAGAACACTGAAGCTTTCTTT.

This chain uses TRBV7-2 with TRBJ2-3; 8 bases line up with TRBD2. Losses at the gene ends were 1 base for V and 5 bases for J; bases not matched to a gene: 8. Germline CDR1 reads SGHTA; CDR2 reads FQGNSA. The CDR3 spans 16 residues. The CDR3 here is CASSLVGTSGGDTQYF. CDR3 DNA sequence: TGTGCCAGCAGCTTAGTCGGGACTAGTGGAGGAGATACGCAGTATTTT.

The rearrangement joins TRBV2 to TRBJ1-5; 7 nucleotides match TRBD1. The length of the CDR3 is 17 residues. Trimming removed 5 bases from V and 5 bases from J; junction bases left unmatched: 15. From germline, CDR1 is SNHLY and CDR2 FYNNEI. The CDR3 nucleotides are TGTGCCAGCAGTACGTCCCTACATCGACAGGGCTATCAGCCCCAGCATTTT. The encoded protein is CASSTSLHRQGYQPQHF. The complete variable domain, with remaining parts taken from reference TRBV2 and TRBJ1-5, reads EPEVTQTPSHQVTQMGQEVILRCVPISNHLYFYWYRQILGQKVEFLVSFYNNEISEKSEIFDDQFSVERPDGSNFTLKIRSTKLEDSAMYFCASSTSLHRQGYQPQHFGDGTRLSIL.

The rearrangement uses TRBV28 and TRBJ1-5, with D perhaps matching TRBD1 (6 bases). The CDR3 spans 15 residues. Trimming took 4 bases from V and 7 from J, leaving 17 bases between them. CDR1 and CDR2 (germline): MDHEN, SYDVKM. The CDR3 sequence is CASSYPRGKGQPQHF. The CDR3 DNA reads as TGTGCCAGCAGTTACCCCAGGGGTAAGGGACAGCCCCAGCATTTT.

The chain uses TRBV29-1 and TRBJ2-3, with TRBD2 matching over 8 bases. CDR1 is SQVTM, CDR2 ANQGSEA, per germline. Germline trimming cut 6 bases from V and 1 base from J; bases unmatched to any gene: 12. There are 16 residues in the CDR3. The CDR3 reads CSVQYHLSGGTDTQYF. The CDR3 DNA reads as TGCAGCGTCCAATACCATCTTAGCGGGGGCACAGATACGCAGTATTTT.

The chain recombines TRBV6-1 with TRBJ2-5; 7 bases are a match to TRBD1. This CDR3 comprises 17 residues. Germline V CDR1 and CDR2: MNHNS, SASEGT. With V trimmed by 3 bases and J by 4 bases, 14 bases remained unmatched. CDR3 nucleotide sequence: TGTGCCAGCAGTGAGAAGATAGGGGGCTCCCTGAGAGAGACCCAGTACTTC. This translates into CASSEKIGGSLRETQYF.